A single sample gave rise to the 9 T cell receptor beta chains below, sequenced in a study of T cells after posttransplantation cyclophosphamide. Clones were sequenced by immunoSEQ multiplex PCR, and TCRdb holds only the in-frame ones, with some missing. The repertoire consists of about 24,000 clones, with roughly 82% occurring once and the leading ten covering around 5.8%. Sequenced material: PBMCs. These receptors originate from a woman aged 60 to 75 with a blood cancer, CMV-positive, and with a related stem cell donor.

V usage is TRBV5-4 and J usage is TRBJ2-5, with D possibly being TRBD2 (5 bases). Germline CDR1 reads SGHNT; CDR2 reads YYREEE (reference sequence). The CDR3 has 14 residues. The V end was cut by 3 bases, the J end by 2 bases, with 11 bases between. CDR3 amino acids: CASSSGLGQETQYF. The CDR3 DNA reads as TGTGCCAGCAGCTCAGGACTGGGGCAAGAGACCCAGTACTTC.

This clone was recorded once. The chain carries TRBV19 and TRBJ1-1, with TRBD1 matching 8 bases. The CDR3 contains 18 residues. The V and J ends lost 1 base and 5 bases, in that order; junction bases with no gene match: 15. Germline V gene sequence: CDR1 LNHDA, CDR2 SQIVND (reference sequence). CDR3 region: CASSIVGQGQTMGTEAFF. The CDR3 nucleotides read TGTGCCAGTAGTATAGTTGGACAGGGCCAGACTATGGGGACTGAAGCTTTCTTT.

This clone was counted once. The genes are TRBV14 and TRBJ2-7, with TRBD1 identical over 7 bases. CDR1 and CDR2 from the germline V gene are SGHDN and FVKESK. V shed 4 bases, J shed 2 bases, and the junction held 11 bases outside the gene matches. The CDR3 sequence is 16 residues long. The CDR3 bases are TGTGCCAGCAGCCCGGGGCCCCGGGACAGAGCCTACGAGCAGTACTTC. As protein: CASSPGPRDRAYEQYF.

The DNA of the CDR3 is TGTGCCAGCAGCTTACAGGTGAACACTGAAGCTTTCTTT. Translating it yields CASSLQVNTEAFF. The V and J genes are TRBV7-9 and TRBJ1-1; unclear D gene. The V end was cut by 2 bases, the J end by 0 bases, with 4 bases between. This CDR3 has 13 residues. Germline assignment: CDR1 SEHNR and CDR2 FQNEAQ (reference sequence).

The chain carries TRBV19 and TRBJ1-1; D might be TRBD1 (6 bases). The CDR3 loop spans 15 amino acids. V was clipped by 5 bases and J by 5 bases, with 18 bases between them. Germline CDR1 reads LNHDA; CDR2 reads SQIVND (reference sequence). The CDR3 sequence: CASSVMPGVGTEAFF. CDR3 sequence (DNA): TGTGCCAGTAGTGTTATGCCAGGGGTTGGGACTGAAGCTTTCTTT.

This clone was recorded a few times. This sequence joins TRBV19 and TRBJ1-2; D is undetermined. Germline CDR1 reads LNHDA; CDR2 reads SQIVND (reference sequence). Trimming stripped 4 bases from V and 4 bases from J, with 7 bases between. The CDR3 totals 12 residues. The CDR3 is CASSNTLYGYTF. CDR3 DNA: TGTGCCAGTAGTAACACGCTCTATGGCTACACCTTC.

The chain joins TRBV7-9 to TRBJ2-2; D gene unclear. The V gene's germline CDR1 is SEHNR and CDR2 FQNEAQ (reference sequence). V was pared by 1 base and J by 4 bases, with 7 bases between. The CDR3 loop spans 14 amino acids. In nucleotides, the CDR3 is TGTGCCAGCAGCTTAGATGTGGCCACCGGGGAGCTGTTTTTT. Translating gives CASSLDVATGELFF.

The V and J genes are TRBV6-1 and TRBJ1-1; 10 nucleotides line up with TRBD1. The CDR3 consists of 15 residues. With V trimmed by 5 bases and J by 5 bases, 8 bases remained unmatched. Germline CDR1 and CDR2: MNHNS and SASEGT. The DNA of the CDR3 is TGTGCCAGCAGTCCAAGACAGGGGGCGAGAACTGAAGCTTTCTTT. This encodes CASSPRQGARTEAFF.

This clone counts as medium-sized. The chain recombines TRBV25-1 with TRBJ2-5, with TRBD2 matching over 11 bases. The CDR3 loop spans 18 amino acids. V was clipped by 1 base and J by 4 bases; unmatched bases: 11. Germline V gene sequence: CDR1 MGHDK, CDR2 SYGVNS. CDR3: CASSEWVAGGPSVETQYF. CDR3 in DNA: TGTGCCAGCAGTGAATGGGTAGCGGGAGGGCCCTCGGTAGAGACCCAGTACTTC. Together with reference TRBV25-1 and TRBJ2-5, the CDR3 gives the full variable domain: EADIYQTPRYLVIGTGKKITLECSQTMGHDKMYWYQQDPGMELHLIHYSYGVNSTEKGDLSSESTVSRIRTEHFPLTLESARPSHTSQYLCASSEWVAGGPSVETQYFGPGTRLLVL.